The rows below give T cell receptor beta chains drawn from one sample of a study of T-cell reconstitution after alpha-beta-depleted transplantation in children. TCRdb passed the PCR reads through MiXCR, listing each CDR3 protein once. The data show hundreds of thousands of distinct CDR3 sequences, with 10% to 15% seen just once and 2.2% held by the top ten. This specimen was PBMCs, mostly from graft donor cells, taken 360 days after TCRalphabeta/CD19-depleted stem cell transplant. The receptors here all came from a male patient under 18 who had a stem cell transplant for acute myeloid leukemia, so the T cells may come from the graft donor. The CDR3 runs from the conserved cysteine through the conserved F or W. The order of the fields is J gene, V gene, clone size, D gene, CDR3 DNA, CDR3 protein. D genes are given only for firm matches. Clone size is given for some rows only: seen once, a few or many times, or a class if the clone is expanded.

j_gene: TRBJ2-7
v_gene: TRBV28
abundance: .
d_gene: TRBD2
CDR3nt: TGTGCCAGCAAGTTTTGGTTTCGAGCGGGAGACTACGAGCAGTACTTC
CDR3aa: CASKFWFRAGDYEQYF

j_gene: TRBJ2-2
v_gene: TRBV29-1
abundance: many
d_gene: TRBD2
CDR3nt: TGCAGCGTTCGCCCAGCGGGAGTCGGAGCCGGGGAGCTGTTTTTT
CDR3aa: CSVRPAGVGAGELFF

j_gene: TRBJ2-7
v_gene: TRBV20-1
abundance: .
d_gene: TRBD1
CDR3nt: TGCAGTGCTAACCTACGGGACAGGGACAACTTCTTCCACTACGAGCAGTACTTC
CDR3aa: CSANLRDRDNFFHYEQYF

j_gene: TRBJ1-6
v_gene: TRBV7-9
abundance: many
d_gene: TRBD1
CDR3nt: TGTGCCAGCAGCCGGGGACAGGGCTCCTATAATTCACCCCTCCACTTT
CDR3aa: CASSRGQGSYNSPLHF

j_gene: TRBJ1-2
v_gene: TRBV19
abundance: few
d_gene: .
CDR3nt: TGTGCCAGTAGCGAGGGGGATTGGGGCTACACCTTC
CDR3aa: CASSEGDWGYTF

j_gene: TRBJ2-7
v_gene: TRBV20-1
abundance: few
d_gene: TRBD2
CDR3nt: TGCAGTGCCCGGGGGGAGGCCCGTTCCTACGAGCAGTACTTC
CDR3aa: CSARGEARSYEQYF

j_gene: TRBJ2-1
v_gene: TRBV20-1
abundance: few
d_gene: TRBD2
CDR3nt: TGCAGTGCTAGATGGCTAGCGGGAGGGCCGAGCTCCTACAATGAGCAGTTCTTC
CDR3aa: CSARWLAGGPSSYNEQFF

j_gene: TRBJ1-1
v_gene: TRBV20-1
abundance: many
d_gene: .
CDR3nt: TGCAGTGCCCTGGGGTTGAGGGACACTGAAGCTTTCTTT
CDR3aa: CSALGLRDTEAFF

j_gene: TRBJ2-6
v_gene: TRBV29-1
abundance: many
d_gene: .
CDR3nt: TGCAGCGTGAGGGGGGACAGCTCTGGGGCCAACGTCCTGACTTTC
CDR3aa: CSVRGDSSGANVLTF

j_gene: TRBJ2-4
v_gene: TRBV18
abundance: few
d_gene: .
CDR3nt: TGTGCCAGCTCACCCCCAGTGCAGAGTATAGCCAAAAACATTCAGTACTTC
CDR3aa: CASSPPVQSIAKNIQYF

j_gene: TRBJ2-2
v_gene: TRBV12-3/TRBV12-4
abundance: few
d_gene: TRBD1
CDR3nt: TGTGCCAGCAGTACCAGGACAGGGACTAACACCGGGGAGCTGTTTTTT
CDR3aa: CASSTRTGTNTGELFF

j_gene: TRBJ2-3
v_gene: TRBV20-1
abundance: .
d_gene: TRBD1
CDR3nt: TGCAGTGCTAGAGATGCCCCGGGACAGGGGGAGTATTTT
CDR3aa: CSARDAPGQGEYF

j_gene: TRBJ2-3
v_gene: TRBV7-7
abundance: many
d_gene: TRBD2
CDR3nt: TGTGCTAGCAGCCGGGGACTAGCGGGAGGCACAGATACGCAGTATTTT
CDR3aa: CASSRGLAGGTDTQYF

j_gene: TRBJ1-2
v_gene: TRBV18
abundance: few
d_gene: .
CDR3nt: TGTGCCAGCTCATATCAGGGGCAGACTTTAAACTATGGCTACACCTTC
CDR3aa: CASSYQGQTLNYGYTF

j_gene: TRBJ2-4
v_gene: TRBV29-1
abundance: .
d_gene: .
CDR3nt: TGCAGCGTTGGAGGGGGGGCCGCGGTCAACATTCAGTACTTC
CDR3aa: CSVGGGAAVNIQYF

j_gene: TRBJ2-5
v_gene: TRBV18
abundance: .
d_gene: .
CDR3nt: TGTGCCAGCTCACCACCGGACGAGGGGGAGACCCAGTACTTC
CDR3aa: CASSPPDEGETQYF

j_gene: TRBJ1-1
v_gene: TRBV27
abundance: few
d_gene: .
CDR3nt: TGTGCCAGCAGTTTACAGCGCTGGAACACTGAAGCTTTCTTT
CDR3aa: CASSLQRWNTEAFF

j_gene: TRBJ2-6
v_gene: TRBV20-1
abundance: many
d_gene: .
CDR3nt: TGCAGTGCTCCCAACCGGCAGGGGAGGAACCTAGCTTTC
CDR3aa: CSAPNRQGRNLAF

j_gene: TRBJ2-3
v_gene: TRBV20-1
abundance: .
d_gene: TRBD2
CDR3nt: TGCAGTGCTAGAGTAGCCCGGACTAGCGGGAGTTCAGATACGCAGTATTTT
CDR3aa: CSARVARTSGSSDTQYF

j_gene: TRBJ2-3
v_gene: TRBV6-2/TRBV6-3
abundance: many
d_gene: .
CDR3nt: TGTGCCAGCAGTACGGGTGGAGATACGCAGTATTTT
CDR3aa: CASSTGGDTQYF

j_gene: TRBJ2-1
v_gene: TRBV7-9
abundance: many
d_gene: TRBD2
CDR3nt: TGTGCCAGCAGCTCCAGCGGGGGGTACAATGAGCAGTTCTTC
CDR3aa: CASSSSGGYNEQFF

j_gene: TRBJ2-7
v_gene: TRBV24-1
abundance: .
d_gene: .
CDR3nt: TGTGCCACCAGTGATTTGCGCAGGGGACGATACGAGCAGTACTTC
CDR3aa: CATSDLRRGRYEQYF

j_gene: TRBJ2-1
v_gene: TRBV7-9
abundance: .
d_gene: .
CDR3nt: TGTGCCAGCAGCCTGCCCGAAAATGAGCAGTTCTTC
CDR3aa: CASSLPENEQFF

j_gene: TRBJ2-7
v_gene: TRBV27
abundance: many
d_gene: .
CDR3nt: TGTGCCAGCAGTTTTTTAGGGCTGGGCGAGCAGTACTTC
CDR3aa: CASSFLGLGEQYF

j_gene: TRBJ2-4
v_gene: TRBV4-3
abundance: few
d_gene: .
CDR3nt: TGCGCCAGCAGCCAAGATCGGACAAGAAGGAACATTCAGTACTTC
CDR3aa: CASSQDRTRRNIQYF

j_gene: TRBJ1-1
v_gene: TRBV5-1
abundance: .
d_gene: TRBD1
CDR3nt: TGCGCCAGCAGCTTGGGGGACAGGGTTTTGAACACTGAAGCTTTCTTT
CDR3aa: CASSLGDRVLNTEAFF

j_gene: TRBJ1-2
v_gene: TRBV10-3
abundance: .
d_gene: TRBD1
CDR3nt: TGTGCCACGGGACAGGGGGCCCCAGACAACTATGGCTACACCTTC
CDR3aa: CATGQGAPDNYGYTF

j_gene: TRBJ2-2
v_gene: TRBV4-2
abundance: few
d_gene: TRBD2
CDR3nt: TGTGCCAGCAGCCAAGATAGGCGGGCGGGAGGCCCCACCGGGGAGCTGTTTTTT
CDR3aa: CASSQDRRAGGPTGELFF

j_gene: TRBJ2-1
v_gene: TRBV7-9
abundance: .
d_gene: TRBD2
CDR3nt: TGTGCCAGCAGCTTAGGCAGCCTAGCGGGAGTCTACAATGAGCAGTTCTTC
CDR3aa: CASSLGSLAGVYNEQFF

j_gene: TRBJ1-1
v_gene: TRBV6-5
abundance: .
d_gene: .
CDR3nt: TGTGCCAGCAGTTACAGCACGAACACTGAAGCTTTCTTT
CDR3aa: CASSYSTNTEAFF

j_gene: TRBJ2-7
v_gene: TRBV9
abundance: many
d_gene: TRBD2
CDR3nt: TGTGCCAGCAGCGTAGGGACTAGCGGGGGTACCTACGAGCAGTACTTC
CDR3aa: CASSVGTSGGTYEQYF

j_gene: TRBJ2-5
v_gene: TRBV29-1
abundance: .
d_gene: TRBD2
CDR3nt: TGCAGCGCCCGGCGGGGGGTGTTGAGCCAAGAGACCCAGTACTTC
CDR3aa: CSARRGVLSQETQYF